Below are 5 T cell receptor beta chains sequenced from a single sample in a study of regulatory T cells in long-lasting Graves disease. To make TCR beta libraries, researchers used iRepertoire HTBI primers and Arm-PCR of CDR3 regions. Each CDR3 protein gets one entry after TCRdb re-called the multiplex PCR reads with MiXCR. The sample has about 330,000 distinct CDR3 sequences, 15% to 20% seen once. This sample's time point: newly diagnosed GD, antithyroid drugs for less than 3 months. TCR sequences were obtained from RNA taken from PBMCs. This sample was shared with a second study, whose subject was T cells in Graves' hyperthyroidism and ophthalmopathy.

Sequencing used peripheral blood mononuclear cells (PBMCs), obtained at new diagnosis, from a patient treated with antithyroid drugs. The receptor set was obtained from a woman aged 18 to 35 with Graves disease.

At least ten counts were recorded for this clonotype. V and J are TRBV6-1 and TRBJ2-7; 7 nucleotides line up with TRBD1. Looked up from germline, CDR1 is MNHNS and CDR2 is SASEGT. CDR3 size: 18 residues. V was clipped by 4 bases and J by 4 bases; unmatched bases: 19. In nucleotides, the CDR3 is TGTGCCAGCAGTGGAGAGGGGGCGGACGATTCGTCGAGGTACGAGCAGTACTTC. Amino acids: CASSGEGADDSSRYEQYF.

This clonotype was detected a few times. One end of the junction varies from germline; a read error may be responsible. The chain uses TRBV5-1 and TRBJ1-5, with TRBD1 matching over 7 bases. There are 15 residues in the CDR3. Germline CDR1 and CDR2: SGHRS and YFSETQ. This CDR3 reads CANSFGSGTDQPQHF. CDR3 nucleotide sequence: TGCGCCAACAGCTTCGGATCCGGGACAGATCAGCCCCAGCATTTT.

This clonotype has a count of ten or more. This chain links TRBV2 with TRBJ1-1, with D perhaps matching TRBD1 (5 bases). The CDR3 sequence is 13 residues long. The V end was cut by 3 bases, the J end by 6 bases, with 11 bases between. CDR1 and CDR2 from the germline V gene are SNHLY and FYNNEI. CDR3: CASSEGVEAEAFF. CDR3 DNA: TGTGCCAGCAGTGAGGGGGTGGAGGCTGAAGCTTTCTTT.

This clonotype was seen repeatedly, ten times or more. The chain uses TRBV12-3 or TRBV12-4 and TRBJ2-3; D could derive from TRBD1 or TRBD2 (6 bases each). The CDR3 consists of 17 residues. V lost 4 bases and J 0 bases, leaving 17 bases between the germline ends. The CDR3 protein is CASSWGERGPSTDTQYF. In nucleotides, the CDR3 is TGTGCCAGCAGTTGGGGCGAACGGGGGCCGAGCACAGATACGCAGTATTTT.

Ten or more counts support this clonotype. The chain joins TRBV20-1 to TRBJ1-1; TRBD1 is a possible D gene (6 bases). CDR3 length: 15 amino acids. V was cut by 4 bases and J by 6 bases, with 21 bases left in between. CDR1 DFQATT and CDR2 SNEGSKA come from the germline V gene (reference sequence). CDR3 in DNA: TGCAGTGCTAATAATTTACAGGGCCGCTCCCCTGAAGCTTTCTTT. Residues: CSANNLQGRSPEAFF.